The rows below give T cell receptor beta chains drawn from one sample of a study of cytomegalovirus exposure and HLA in healthy donors. The method was immunoSEQ multiplex PCR; TCRdb's version includes in-frame clones alone and lacks a portion of them. This sample has 100,000 to 150,000 clones, with 81% found just once. Sequenced: PBMCs. The origin of the receptors is a man between 18 and 35 years old in good health and CMV-seropositive. The CDR3 runs from the conserved cysteine through the conserved F or W. A D gene is named only where the DNA matches it firmly. Rows may omit the clone size; those that give it use once, few, many or a size class.

size | J | D | V | CDR3 | DNA
- | TRBJ1-2 | - | TRBV5-4 | CASSLSGQFYGYTF | TGTGCCAGCAGCTTGAGTGGACAGTTCTATGGCTACACCTTC
- | TRBJ2-2 | - | TRBV27 | CASSLWGVGELFF | TGTGCCAGCAGTTTATGGGGGGTGGGGGAGCTGTTTTTT
- | TRBJ2-7 | - | TRBV2 | CASRRTVISYEQYF | TGTGCCAGCAGGAGGACAGTGATCTCCTACGAGCAGTACTTC
- | TRBJ1-2 | - | TRBV14 | CASSQGAGAYGYTF | TGTGCCAGCAGCCAAGGGGCAGGCGCCTATGGCTACACCTTC
- | TRBJ2-5 | - | TRBV10-1 | CASSLSGTQETQYF | TGCGCCAGCAGTTTAAGCGGGACACAAGAGACCCAGTACTTC
- | TRBJ1-2 | TRBD1 | TRBV6-5 | CASNNRDSNYGYTF | TGTGCCAGCAACAACCGGGACAGCAATTATGGCTACACCTTC
once | TRBJ2-7 | TRBD1 | TRBV27 | CASSASGTGGYEQYF | TGTGCCAGCAGTGCTTCCGGGACAGGAGGCTACGAGCAGTACTTC
few | TRBJ2-4 | - | TRBV19 | CASSLPLAKNIQYF | TGTGCCAGTAGTCTACCTCTAGCCAAAAACATTCAGTACTTC
- | TRBJ2-7 | TRBD1 | TRBV5-5 | CASSPTPGQGSYEQYF | TGTGCCAGCAGCCCCACACCGGGACAGGGAAGCTACGAGCAGTACTTC
- | TRBJ1-4 | TRBD1 | TRBV7-8 | CASSSPRRSGTGINEKLFF | TGTGCCAGCAGCTCCCCTAGGCGTTCAGGGACAGGGATTAATGAAAAACTGTTTTTT
- | TRBJ1-1 | - | TRBV30 | CAWKGAGAEAFF | TGTGCCTGGAAAGGGGCTGGGGCTGAAGCTTTCTTT
once | TRBJ1-6 | - | TRBV12-5 | CASGTARTAGNSPLHF | TGTGCTAGTGGGACGGCCCGGACAGCCGGTAATTCACCCCTCCACTTT
- | TRBJ2-3 | - | TRBV4-3 | CASSIQGEDTQYF | TGCGCCAGCTCAATCCAAGGGGAAGATACGCAGTATTTT
- | TRBJ2-3 | - | TRBV5-1 | CASSLNLDTQYF | TGCGCCAGCAGCTTAAATCTAGATACGCAGTATTTT
- | TRBJ2-7 | - | TRBV5-1 | CASSLDRTNSYEQYF | TGCGCCAGCAGCTTGGACAGGACAAACTCCTACGAGCAGTACTTC
few | TRBJ1-2 | TRBD1 | TRBV4-3 | CASSQSDRAFGYTF | TGCGCCAGCAGCCAATCCGACAGGGCATTTGGCTACACCTTC
- | TRBJ2-7 | - | TRBV7-9 | CSSSLSGRTYEQYF | TGTTCCAGCAGCCTTAGCGGACGAACCTACGAGCAGTACTTC
- | TRBJ1-2 | - | TRBV29-1 | CSVVRTNYGYTF | TGCAGCGTTGTTCGGACAAATTATGGCTACACCTTC
- | TRBJ2-1 | - | TRBV5-8 | CASSLPGVGYNEQFF | TGTGCCAGCAGCCTTCCAGGGGTTGGGTACAATGAGCAGTTCTTC
- | TRBJ2-7 | TRBD1 | TRBV5-1 | CASSPDRGYDYEQYF | TGCGCCAGCAGCCCCGACAGGGGGTACGACTACGAGCAGTACTTC
- | TRBJ2-1 | - | TRBV7-2 | CASSPPLSGFNEQFF | TGTGCCAGCAGCCCTCCCTTATCCGGGTTCAATGAGCAGTTCTTC
- | TRBJ2-7 | TRBD1 | TRBV2 | CASRGTQRGLEQYF | TGTGCCAGCAGGGGGACCCAGAGGGGGCTCGAGCAGTACTTC
- | TRBJ2-5 | TRBD2 | TRBV2 | CASSKARASGAPSQETQYF | TGTGCCAGCAGTAAAGCCCGGGCTAGCGGGGCGCCAAGCCAAGAGACCCAGTACTTC
- | TRBJ1-1 | TRBD1 | TRBV4-2 | CASSQPGQGWTEAFF | TGTGCCAGCAGCCAACCGGGACAGGGATGGACTGAAGCTTTCTTT